These 5 T cell receptor beta chains share one sample of origin, sequenced in a study of post-analysis software for immune sequencing data. These TCRs are of unknown antigen specificity. Prepared libraries of TCR beta cDNA carried unique molecular identifiers. From the PCR reads, TCRdb called clonotypes with MiXCR, one entry per CDR3 protein. The table has a few hundred thousand distinct CDR3 sequences, roughly 38% seen once; the top ten hold 6% to 9%. General study results and limits: Among a handful of TRBV segments more frequent in patients than controls were TRBV5-6, TRBV5-1 and TRBV20-1.

Material: blood. The receptors here all came from a girl aged 2-10 years with multiple sclerosis.

Ten or more counts support this clonotype. The rearrangement links TRBV29-1 to TRBJ2-3, with 7 bases fitting TRBD1. J lost 2 bases, V lost 8 bases, and 10 bases had no gene match. This CDR3 spans 14 amino acids. The V gene's germline CDR1 is SQVTM and CDR2 ANQGSEA. CDR3 sequence reads: CSLRDSPNTDTQYF. In DNA, the CDR3 is TGCAGCCTACGGGACAGTCCAAACACAGATACGCAGTATTTT.

V is TRBV4-2 and J is TRBJ1-2; 9 bases are a match to TRBD1. V was pared by 1 base and J by 5 bases, with 8 bases of the junction left unmatched. The germline CDR1 and CDR2 sequences are LGHNA and YNFKEQ. The CDR3 has 16 residues. The CDR3 DNA follows: TGTGCCAGCAGCCAAGCTGGGGGACAGGGAGGGTATGGCTACACCTTC. Its translation is CASSQAGGQGGYGYTF.

J is TRBJ2-1 and V is TRBV29-1, with 10 bases identical to TRBD2. The CDR3 runs 15 residues. Germline V gene lookup returns CDR1 SQVTM and CDR2 ANQGSEA. V lost 5 bases to trimming and J lost 3 bases; unmatched junction nucleotides: 7. The CDR3 DNA sequence: TGCAGCGTTTCTAGCGGGGGCCTAGTCTACAATGAGCAGTTCTTC. It yields the protein CSVSSGGLVYNEQFF.

This clonotype has a handful of counts. The genes are TRBV15 and TRBJ2-1; D tentatively fits TRBD1 or TRBD2 (6 bases each). The CDR3 extends over 17 amino acids. From germline, CDR1 is LNHNV and CDR2 YYDKDF (reference sequence). V was cut by 3 bases and J by 2 bases, with 17 bases left in between. CDR3 region: CATSSGIAGGPYNEQFF. As DNA, the CDR3 is TGTGCCACCAGCAGTGGGATCGCTGGGGGGCCCTACAATGAGCAGTTCTTC.

The chain is built from TRBV13 and TRBJ2-7, with 8 bases that match TRBD1. CDR1 is PRHDT, CDR2 FYEKMQ, per germline (reference sequence). The CDR3 runs to 15 residues. Trimming removed 3 bases from V and 3 bases from J; junction bases left unmatched: 7. The CDR3: CASSFLGQANYEQYF. The CDR3 bases are TGTGCCAGCAGCTTCCTGGGACAGGCCAACTACGAGCAGTACTTC.